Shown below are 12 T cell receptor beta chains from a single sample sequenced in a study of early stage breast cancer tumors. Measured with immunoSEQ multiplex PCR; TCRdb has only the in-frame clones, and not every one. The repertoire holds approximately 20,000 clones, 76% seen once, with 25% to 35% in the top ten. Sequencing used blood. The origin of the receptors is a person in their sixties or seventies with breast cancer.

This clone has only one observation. The CDR3 DNA reads as TGTGCCAGCAGCGCCGGTCGAGCGGGGGGGGAGACCCAGTACTTC. This gives the protein CASSAGRAGGETQYF. The chain combines TRBV11-2 with TRBJ2-5; TRBD2 aligns across 10 bases. With V trimmed by 5 bases and J by 5 bases, 8 bases remained unmatched. The CDR3 is 15 amino acids. CDR1 is SGHAT, CDR2 FQNNGV, per germline. Looking up the rest from reference TRBV11-2 and TRBJ2-5 gives the full variable domain: EAGVAQSPRYKIIEKRQSVAFWCNPISGHATLYWYQQILGQGPKLLIQFQNNGVVDDSQLPKDRFSAERLKGVDSTLKIQPAKLEDSAVYLCASSAGRAGGETQYFGPGTRLLVL.

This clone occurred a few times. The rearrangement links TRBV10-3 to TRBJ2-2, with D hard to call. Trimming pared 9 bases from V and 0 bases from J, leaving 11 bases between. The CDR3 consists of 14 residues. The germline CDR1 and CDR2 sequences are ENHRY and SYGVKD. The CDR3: CAISGPTNTGELFF. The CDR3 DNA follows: TGTGCCATTTCCGGGCCAACGAACACCGGGGAGCTGTTTTTT.

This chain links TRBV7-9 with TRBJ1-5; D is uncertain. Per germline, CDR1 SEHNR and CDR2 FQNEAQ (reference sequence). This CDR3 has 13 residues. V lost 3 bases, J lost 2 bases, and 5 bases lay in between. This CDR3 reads CASSFYGNQPQHF. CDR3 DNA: TGTGCCAGCAGCTTTTATGGCAATCAGCCCCAGCATTTT.

CDR3 coding DNA: TGTGCCAGCAGCCCGAGGACAGGGAGTTACGAGCAGTACTTC. Protein product: CASSPRTGSYEQYF. V and J are TRBV11-2 and TRBJ2-7; 8 bases map to TRBD1. The germline V gene encodes CDR1 SGHAT and CDR2 FQNNGV. V lost 5 bases, J lost 4 bases, and 7 bases stayed unmatched. CDR3 length equals 14 residues.

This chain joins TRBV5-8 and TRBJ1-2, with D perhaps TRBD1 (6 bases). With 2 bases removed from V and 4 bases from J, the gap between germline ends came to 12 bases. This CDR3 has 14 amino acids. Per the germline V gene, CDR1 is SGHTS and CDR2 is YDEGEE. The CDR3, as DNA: TGTGCCAGCAGCTTCGACAGGATCTCCTATGGCTACACCTTC. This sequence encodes CASSFDRISYGYTF.

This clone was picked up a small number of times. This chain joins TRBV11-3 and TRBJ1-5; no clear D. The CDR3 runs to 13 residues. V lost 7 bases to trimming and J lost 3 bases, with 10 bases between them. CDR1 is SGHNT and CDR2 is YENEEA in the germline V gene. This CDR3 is CASNRDANQPQHF. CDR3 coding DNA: TGTGCCAGCAACCGCGACGCCAATCAGCCCCAGCATTTT.

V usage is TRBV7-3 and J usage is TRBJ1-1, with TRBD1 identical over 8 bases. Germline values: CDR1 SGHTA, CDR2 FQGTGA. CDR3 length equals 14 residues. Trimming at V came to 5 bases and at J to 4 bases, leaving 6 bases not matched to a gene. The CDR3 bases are TGTGCCAGCAGCCCCCAGGGGGCAAGCACTGAAGCTTTCTTT. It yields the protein CASSPQGASTEAFF.

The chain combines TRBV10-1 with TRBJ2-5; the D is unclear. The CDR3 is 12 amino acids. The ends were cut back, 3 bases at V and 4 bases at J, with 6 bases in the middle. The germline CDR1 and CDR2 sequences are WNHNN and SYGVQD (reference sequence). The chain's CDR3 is CASSDGAETQYF. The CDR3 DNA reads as TGCGCCAGCAGTGACGGCGCAGAGACCCAGTACTTC.

This CDR3 reads CSVGKGANTGELFF. The DNA for the CDR3 is TGCAGCGTTGGAAAGGGGGCAAACACCGGGGAGCTGTTTTTT. The V call is TRBV29-1, the J call TRBJ2-2, with TRBD1 identical over 7 bases. V shed 4 bases, J shed 2 bases, and the junction held 4 bases outside the gene matches. The CDR3 sequence is 14 residues long. Germline lookup yields CDR1 SQVTM and CDR2 ANQGSEA.

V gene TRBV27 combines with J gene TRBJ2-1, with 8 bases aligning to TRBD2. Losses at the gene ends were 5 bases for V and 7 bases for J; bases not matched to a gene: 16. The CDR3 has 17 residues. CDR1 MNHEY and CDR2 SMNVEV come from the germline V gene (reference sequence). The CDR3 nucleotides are TGTGCCAGCAGTCCCTACGCCATAGCGGGGCCTGGGAATGAGCAGTTCTTC. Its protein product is CASSPYAIAGPGNEQFF.

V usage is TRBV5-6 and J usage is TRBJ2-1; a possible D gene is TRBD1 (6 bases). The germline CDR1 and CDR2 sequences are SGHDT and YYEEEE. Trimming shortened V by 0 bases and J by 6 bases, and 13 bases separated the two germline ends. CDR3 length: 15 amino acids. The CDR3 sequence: CASSLDRASVNEQFF. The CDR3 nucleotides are TGTGCCAGCAGCTTGGACAGGGCATCAGTCAATGAGCAGTTCTTC.

The CDR3 reads CAITRGGDTEAFF. The DNA of the CDR3 is TGTGCCATCACAAGGGGTGGGGACACTGAAGCTTTCTTT. The chain joins TRBV10-3 to TRBJ1-1; D might be TRBD1 (5 bases). Germline V CDR1 and CDR2: ENHRY, SYGVKD. V dropped 7 bases and J dropped 3 bases, with 12 bases sitting between them. CDR3 length equals 13 residues.